This TCR beta chain emerged from a study of shared clonotypes between healthy human individuals. The study's findings and limits: Sampling was confined to blood; repertoires within tissues likely differ.

In regard to this clone: Its cognate antigen is unknown.

Measured with immunoSEQ multiplex PCR; TCRdb has only the in-frame clones, and not every one. The data show over 1.5 million clones, around 98% seen once. From germline, CDR1 is SGHRS and CDR2 YFSETQ. Between the trimmed V and J ends, which lost 3 bases and 0 bases, there was a span of 10 bases. The CDR3 totals 16 residues. The sequence was obtained from a man aged 25-45 years in good health. This chain uses TRBV5-1 with TRBJ2-6; D unclear. Sequences were obtained from naive CD4+ T cells sorted from blood. Specified subset: CD45RA+ positively selected. The CDR3 here is CASSSTRGSGANVLTF. The CDR3 coding sequence is TGCGCCAGCAGCTCGACAAGAGGCTCTGGGGCCAACGTCCTGACTTTC.